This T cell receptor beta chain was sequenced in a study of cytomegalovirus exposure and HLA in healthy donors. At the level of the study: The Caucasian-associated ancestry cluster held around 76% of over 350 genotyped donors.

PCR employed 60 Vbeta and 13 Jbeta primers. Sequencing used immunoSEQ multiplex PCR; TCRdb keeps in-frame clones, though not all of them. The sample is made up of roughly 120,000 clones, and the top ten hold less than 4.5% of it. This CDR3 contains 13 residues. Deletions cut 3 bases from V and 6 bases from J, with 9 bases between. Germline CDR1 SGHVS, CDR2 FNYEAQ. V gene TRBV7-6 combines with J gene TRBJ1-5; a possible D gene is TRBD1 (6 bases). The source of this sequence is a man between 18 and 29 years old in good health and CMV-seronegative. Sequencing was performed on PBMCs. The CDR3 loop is CASSLKGGQPQHF. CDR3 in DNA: TGTGCCAGCAGCTTGAAAGGGGGTCAGCCCCAGCATTTT. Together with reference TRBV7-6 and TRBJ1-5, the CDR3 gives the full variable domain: GAGVSQSPRYKVTKRGQDVALRCDPISGHVSLYWYRQALGQGPEFLTYFNYEAQQDKSGLPNDRFSAERPEGSISTLTIQRTEQRDSAMYRCASSLKGGQPQHFGDGTRLSIL.